This TCR gamma chain is drawn from a study of Vδ1+ human thymocytes. Study results and caveats: Thymic TRG and TRD repertoires appeared highly polyclonal, with Gaussian CDR3 length distributions.

As concerns this clone: The antigen remains unidentified.

V was pared by 2 bases and J by 3 bases, with 10 bases of the junction left unmatched. Per germline, CDR1 VENAVY and CDR2 YDSYNSRV. This CDR3 comprises 15 residues. RNA was extracted from the cells and then reverse transcribed. Multiplex PCR used pooled V-gene forward primers and a constant-region reverse primer to amplify CDR3s. TCRdb redid clone calling on the multiplex PCR reads using CATT. The sample records about 36,000 gamma-chain clones, over 20% being singletons. Sequencing was done on a sample of Vdelta1+ gamma-delta thymocytes from the thymus. Subset meaning: FACS-sorted CD3+ TCRalphabeta- TCRVdelta1+ TCRVdelta2- thymocytes. The TCR comes from a girl in the first two years of life who had congenital heart surgery. This chain joins TRGV8 and TRGJ1 or TRGJ2. The chain's CDR3 is CATWDTNRVYYKKLF. CDR3 nucleotides: TGTGCCACCTGGGATACTAATCGGGTTTATTATAAGAAACTCTTT.